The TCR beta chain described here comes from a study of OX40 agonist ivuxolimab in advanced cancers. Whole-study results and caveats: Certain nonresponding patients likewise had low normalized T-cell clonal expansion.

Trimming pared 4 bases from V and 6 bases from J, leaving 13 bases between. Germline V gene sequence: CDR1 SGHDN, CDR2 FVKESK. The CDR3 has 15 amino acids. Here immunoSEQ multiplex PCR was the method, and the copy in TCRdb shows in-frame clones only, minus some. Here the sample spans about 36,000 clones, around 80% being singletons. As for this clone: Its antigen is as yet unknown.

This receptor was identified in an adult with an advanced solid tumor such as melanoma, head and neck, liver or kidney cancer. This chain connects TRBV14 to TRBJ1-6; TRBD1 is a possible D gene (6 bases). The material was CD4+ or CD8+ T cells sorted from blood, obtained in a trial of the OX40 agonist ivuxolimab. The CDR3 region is CASSPQQGINSPLHF. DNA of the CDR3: TGTGCCAGCAGCCCCCAACAGGGAATTAATTCACCCCTCCACTTT.